Listed here are 5 T cell receptor beta chains from one sample, sequenced in a study of T cells in Graves' hyperthyroidism and ophthalmopathy. The CDR3 regions of TCR beta were amplified from RNA transcripts. Researchers ran a first-round RT-PCR on the TCR CDR3 using the HTBI primer set. TCRdb fed the multiplex PCR reads into MiXCR, producing one record per CDR3 protein. Here the sample spans hundreds of thousands of distinct CDR3 sequences, less than 25% being singletons. Specimen: blood. These receptors all stem from a man in his thirties or forties with Graves' ophthalmopathy.

The rearrangement joins TRBV11-3 to TRBJ2-7; 9 bases fit TRBD2. V was pared by 2 bases and J by 3 bases, with 5 bases of the junction left unmatched. The CDR3 is 15 residues long. CDR1 and CDR2 from the germline V gene are SGHNT and YENEEA. CDR3 nucleotides: TGTGCCAGCAGCTTAAAGGCTAGCGGGATCTACGAGCAGTACTTC. This sequence encodes CASSLKASGIYEQYF.

The gene calls are TRBV20-1 and TRBJ2-7, with 11 bases fitting TRBD2. Germline assignment: CDR1 DFQATT and CDR2 SNEGSKA (reference sequence). This CDR3 comprises 18 residues. V was clipped by 8 bases and J by 0 bases; unmatched bases: 18. The CDR3 DNA reads TGCAGTCTAACCTATAGCGGGAGGGGTGTAAAGAGCTCCTACGAGCAGTACTTC. Protein sequence: CSLTYSGRGVKSSYEQYF.

This clonotype was counted many times. The chain uses TRBV20-1 and TRBJ1-1; D is undetermined. CDR1 and CDR2 from the germline V gene are DFQATT and SNEGSKA (reference sequence). Trimming removed 0 bases from V and 2 bases from J, with 4 bases in between. The CDR3 runs 12 residues. CDR3 sequence (DNA): TGCAGTGCTAGAGATTACAACACTGAAGCTTTCTTT. It translates to CSARDYNTEAFF.

The rearrangement links TRBV6-5 to TRBJ2-5; no reliable D call. This CDR3 region has 14 residues. Germline V lookup: CDR1 MNHEY, CDR2 SVGAGI. With 1 base removed from V and 2 bases from J, the gap between germline ends came to 8 bases. CDR3 in amino acids: CASSYWADQETQYF. The CDR3 DNA sequence: TGTGCCAGCAGTTACTGGGCAGATCAAGAGACCCAGTACTTC.

V is TRBV7-2 and J is TRBJ1-1; 8 positions match TRBD1. There are 15 residues in the CDR3. The ends lost 5 bases at V and 4 bases at J; junction bases unmatched: 9. Germline V gives CDR1 SGHTA, CDR2 FQGNSA. The CDR3 DNA reads TGTGCCAGCAGCCCAGAAGCAGGGGGCTTCACTGAAGCTTTCTTT. Translating it yields CASSPEAGGFTEAFF.